The text below deals with one TCR beta chain. Its antigen is as yet unknown. The CDR3 totals 14 residues. Deletions cut 6 bases from V and 8 bases from J, with 14 bases between. Germline V lookup: CDR1 MDHEN, CDR2 SYDVKM. Sequencing was performed with immunoSEQ multiplex PCR; in TCRdb, only in-frame clones are kept and a portion is missing. The sample lists about 1.1 million clones, around three quarters seen once, with approximately 0.95% in the top ten. These data are taken from a study of shared clonotypes between healthy human individuals. Points from the study as a whole: Limitation of the genetic and exposure-history diversity represented came from the few donors.

The receptor's source is a man aged 18 to 30 in good health. Some clones in this sample may be carry-over from other donors' samples. The chain combines TRBV28 with TRBJ1-6; D might be TRBD1 (6 bases). The sequenced sample was memory CD4+ T cells from PBMCs. Subset noted: CD45RA-negative fraction. As DNA, the CDR3 is TGTGCCAGCAGACGGGGGGGCGCGGATTCACCCCTCCACTTT. As protein: CASRRGGADSPLHF. Full variable domain (outside the CDR3, taken from reference TRBV28 and TRBJ1-6): DVKVTQSSRYLVKRTGEKVFLECVQDMDHENMFWYRQDPGLGLRLIYFSYDVKMKEKGDIPEGYSVSREKKERFSLILESASTNQTSMYLCASRRGGADSPLHFGNGTRLTVT.